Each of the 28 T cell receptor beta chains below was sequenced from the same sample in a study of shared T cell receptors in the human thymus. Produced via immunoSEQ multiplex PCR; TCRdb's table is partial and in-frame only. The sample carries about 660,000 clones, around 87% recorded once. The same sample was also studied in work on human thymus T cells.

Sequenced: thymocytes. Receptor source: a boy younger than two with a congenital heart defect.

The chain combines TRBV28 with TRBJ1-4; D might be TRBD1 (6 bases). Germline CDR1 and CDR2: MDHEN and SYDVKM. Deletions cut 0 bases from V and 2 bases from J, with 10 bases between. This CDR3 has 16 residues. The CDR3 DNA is TGTGCCAGCAGTTTATGTACAGGGATGACTAATGAAAAACTGTTTTTT. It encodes CASSLCTGMTNEKLFF.

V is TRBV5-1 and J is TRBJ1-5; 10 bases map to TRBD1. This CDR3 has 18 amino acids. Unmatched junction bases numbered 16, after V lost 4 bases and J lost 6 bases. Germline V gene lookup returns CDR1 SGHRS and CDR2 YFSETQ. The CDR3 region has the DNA TGCGCCAGCAGCCCGGGGACAGGGGAGGGGCCAGGGGGTCAGCCCCAGCATTTT. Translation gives CASSPGTGEGPGGQPQHF.

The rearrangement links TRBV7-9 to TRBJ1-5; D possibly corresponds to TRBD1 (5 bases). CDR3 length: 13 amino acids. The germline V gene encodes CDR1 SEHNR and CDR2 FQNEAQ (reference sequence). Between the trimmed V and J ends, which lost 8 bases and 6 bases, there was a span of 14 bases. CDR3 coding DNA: TGTGCCAGCGGGGCGGGGGTTAGTCAGCCCCAGCATTTT. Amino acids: CASGAGVSQPQHF.

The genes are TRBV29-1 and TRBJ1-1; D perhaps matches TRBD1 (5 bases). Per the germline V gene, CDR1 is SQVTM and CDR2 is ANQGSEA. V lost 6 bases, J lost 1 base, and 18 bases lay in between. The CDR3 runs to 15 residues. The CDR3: CSVNTPGLKNTEAFF. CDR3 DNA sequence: TGCAGCGTCAACACCCCGGGACTAAAGAACACTGAAGCTTTCTTT. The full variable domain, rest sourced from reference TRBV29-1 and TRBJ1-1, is SAVISQKPSRDICQRGTSLTIQCQVDSQVTMMFWYRQQPGQSLTLIATANQGSEATYESGFVIDKFPISRPNLTFSTLTVSNMSPEDSSIYLCSVNTPGLKNTEAFFGQGTRLTVV.

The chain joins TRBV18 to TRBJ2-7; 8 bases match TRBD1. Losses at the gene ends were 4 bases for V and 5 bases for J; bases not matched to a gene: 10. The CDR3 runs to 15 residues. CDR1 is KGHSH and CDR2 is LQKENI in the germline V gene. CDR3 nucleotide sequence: TGTGCCAGCTCACGACCGACAGGGGAATCCCACGAGCAGTACTTC. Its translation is CASSRPTGESHEQYF. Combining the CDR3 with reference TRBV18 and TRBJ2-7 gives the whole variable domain NAGVMQNPRHLVRRRGQEARLRCSPMKGHSHVYWYRQLPEEGLKFMVYLQKENIIDESGMPKERFSAEFPKEGPSILRIQQVVRGDSAAYFCASSRPTGESHEQYFGPGTRLTVT.

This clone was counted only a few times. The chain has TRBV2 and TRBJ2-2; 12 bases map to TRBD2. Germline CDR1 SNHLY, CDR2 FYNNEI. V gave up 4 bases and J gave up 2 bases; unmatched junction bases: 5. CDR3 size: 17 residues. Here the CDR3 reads CASSGTSGTFNTGELFF. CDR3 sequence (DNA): TGTGCCAGCAGTGGGACTAGCGGGACCTTCAACACCGGGGAGCTGTTTTTT. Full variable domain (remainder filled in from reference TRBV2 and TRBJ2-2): EPEVTQTPSHQVTQMGQEVILRCVPISNHLYFYWYRQILGQKVEFLVSFYNNEISEKSEIFDDQFSVERPDGSNFTLKIRSTKLEDSAMYFCASSGTSGTFNTGELFFGEGSRLTVL.

This chain's CDR3 is CASSLRVGGSVVRLNQPQHF. DNA for the CDR3: TGTGCCAGCAGTTTACGGGTAGGGGGTAGTGTGGTACGATTGAATCAGCCCCAGCATTTT. The V and J genes are TRBV28 and TRBJ1-5; a possible D gene is TRBD1 (6 bases). Per germline, CDR1 MDHEN and CDR2 SYDVKM. The V end lost 2 bases, the J end lost 4 bases, and 27 bases lay between the germline ends. The CDR3 runs 20 residues.

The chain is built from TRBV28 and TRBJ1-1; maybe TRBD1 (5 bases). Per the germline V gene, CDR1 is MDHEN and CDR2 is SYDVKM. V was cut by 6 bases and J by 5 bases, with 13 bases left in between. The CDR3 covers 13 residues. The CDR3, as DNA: TGTGCCAGCAGGACGGGGGTCAGGACTGAAGCTTTCTTT. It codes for CASRTGVRTEAFF.

This chain's CDR3 is CASSPGTGNQSNQPQHF. CDR3 nucleotides: TGTGCCAGTAGTCCTGGGACAGGGAATCAAAGCAATCAGCCCCAGCATTTT. This rearrangement joins TRBV19 to TRBJ1-5; TRBD1 aligns across 9 bases. V trimming: 5 bases; J trimming: 1 base; junction bases outside the gene matches: 9. Germline V gene lookup returns CDR1 LNHDA and CDR2 SQIVND (reference sequence). The CDR3 runs 17 residues.

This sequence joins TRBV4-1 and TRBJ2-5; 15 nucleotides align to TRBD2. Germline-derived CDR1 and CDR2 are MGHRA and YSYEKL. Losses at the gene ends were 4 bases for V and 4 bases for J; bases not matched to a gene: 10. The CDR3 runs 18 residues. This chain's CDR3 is CASSPPGLAGGRRETQYF. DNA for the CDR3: TGCGCCAGCAGCCCCCCGGGACTAGCGGGGGGCCGAAGAGAGACCCAGTACTTC.

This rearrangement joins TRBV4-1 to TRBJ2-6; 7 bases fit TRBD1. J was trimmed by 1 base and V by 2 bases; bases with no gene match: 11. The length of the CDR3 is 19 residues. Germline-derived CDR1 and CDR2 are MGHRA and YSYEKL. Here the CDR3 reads CASSQTRQGLGSGANVLTF. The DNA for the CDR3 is TGCGCCAGCAGCCAAACCCGACAGGGTTTAGGGTCTGGGGCCAACGTCCTGACTTTC.

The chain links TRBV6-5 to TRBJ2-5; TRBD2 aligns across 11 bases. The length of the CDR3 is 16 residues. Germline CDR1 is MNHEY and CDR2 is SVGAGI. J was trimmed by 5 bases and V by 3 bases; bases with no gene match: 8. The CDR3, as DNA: TGTGCCAGCAGTTATAGCGGGGGGGTGAGCGAGGAGACCCAGTACTTC. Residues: CASSYSGGVSEETQYF.

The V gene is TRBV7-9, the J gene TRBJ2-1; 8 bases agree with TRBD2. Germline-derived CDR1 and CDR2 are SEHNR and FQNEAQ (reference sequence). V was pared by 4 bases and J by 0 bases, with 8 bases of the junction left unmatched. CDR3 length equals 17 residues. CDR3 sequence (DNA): TGTGCCAGCAGCTCCCGCGGGGGGATAAGCTCCTACAATGAGCAGTTCTTC. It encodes CASSSRGGISSYNEQFF.

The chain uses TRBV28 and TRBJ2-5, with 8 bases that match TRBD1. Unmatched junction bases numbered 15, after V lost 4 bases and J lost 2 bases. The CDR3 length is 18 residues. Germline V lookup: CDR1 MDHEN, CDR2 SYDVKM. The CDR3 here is CASSSSPDRALLQETQYF. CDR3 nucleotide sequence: TGTGCCAGCAGTTCGTCCCCGGACAGGGCCTTGTTACAAGAGACCCAGTACTTC.

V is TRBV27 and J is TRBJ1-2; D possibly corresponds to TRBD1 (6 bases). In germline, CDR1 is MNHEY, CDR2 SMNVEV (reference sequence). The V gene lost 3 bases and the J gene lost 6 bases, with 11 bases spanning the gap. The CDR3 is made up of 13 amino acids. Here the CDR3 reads CASSLKGGHGYTF. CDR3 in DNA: TGTGCCAGCAGTTTGAAGGGGGGGCATGGCTACACCTTC.

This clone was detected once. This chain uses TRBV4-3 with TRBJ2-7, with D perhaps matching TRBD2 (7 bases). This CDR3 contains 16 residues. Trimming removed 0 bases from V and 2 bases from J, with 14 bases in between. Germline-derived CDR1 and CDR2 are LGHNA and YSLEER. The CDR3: CASSQEGRGHPYEQYF. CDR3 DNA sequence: TGCGCCAGCAGCCAAGAGGGGCGGGGGCACCCCTACGAGCAGTACTTC.

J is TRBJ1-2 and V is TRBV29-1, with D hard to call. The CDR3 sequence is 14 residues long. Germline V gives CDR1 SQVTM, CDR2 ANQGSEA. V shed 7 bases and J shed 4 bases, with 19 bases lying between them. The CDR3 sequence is CSASPLAGTYGYTF. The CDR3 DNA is TGCAGCGCCTCCCCATTGGCAGGTACCTATGGCTACACCTTC.

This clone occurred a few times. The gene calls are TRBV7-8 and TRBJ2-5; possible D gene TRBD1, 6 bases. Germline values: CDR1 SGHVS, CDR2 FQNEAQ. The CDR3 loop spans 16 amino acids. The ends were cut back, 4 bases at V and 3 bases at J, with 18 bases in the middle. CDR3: CASSYVPRDRKETQYF. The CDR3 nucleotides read TGTGCCAGCAGCTACGTTCCGAGAGACAGGAAAGAGACCCAGTACTTC.

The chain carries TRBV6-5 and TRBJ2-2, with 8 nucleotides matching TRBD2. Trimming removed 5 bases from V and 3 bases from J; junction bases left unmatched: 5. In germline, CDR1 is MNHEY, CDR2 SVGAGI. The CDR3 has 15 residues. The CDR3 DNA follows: TGTGCCAGCAGTCCTTCTAGCGGGTACACCGGGGAGCTGTTTTTT. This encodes CASSPSSGYTGELFF.

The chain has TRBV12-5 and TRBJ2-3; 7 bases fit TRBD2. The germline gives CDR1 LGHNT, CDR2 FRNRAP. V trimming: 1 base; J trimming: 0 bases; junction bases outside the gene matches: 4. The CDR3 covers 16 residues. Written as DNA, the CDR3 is TGTGCTAGTGGTTTGGGCGGGAGTATCAGCACAGATACGCAGTATTTT. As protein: CASGLGGSISTDTQYF.

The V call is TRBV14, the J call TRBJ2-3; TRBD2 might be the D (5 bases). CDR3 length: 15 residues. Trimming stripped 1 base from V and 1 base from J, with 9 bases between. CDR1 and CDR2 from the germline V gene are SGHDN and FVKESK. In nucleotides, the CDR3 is TGTGCCAGCAGCCAAGCTAGCCCCGGCACAGATACGCAGTATTTT. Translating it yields CASSQASPGTDTQYF.

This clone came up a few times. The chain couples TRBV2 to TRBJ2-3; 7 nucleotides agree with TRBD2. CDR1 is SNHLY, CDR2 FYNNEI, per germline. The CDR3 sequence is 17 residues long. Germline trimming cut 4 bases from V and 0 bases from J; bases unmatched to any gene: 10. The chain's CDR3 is CASSAPPGLISTDTQYF. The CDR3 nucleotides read TGTGCCAGCAGTGCGCCACCGGGACTAATAAGCACAGATACGCAGTATTTT.

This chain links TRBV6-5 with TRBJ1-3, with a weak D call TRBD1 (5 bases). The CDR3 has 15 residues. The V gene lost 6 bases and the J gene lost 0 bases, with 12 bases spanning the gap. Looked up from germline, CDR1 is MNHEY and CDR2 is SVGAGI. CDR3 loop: CASSTGTHSGNTIYF. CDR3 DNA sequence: TGTGCCAGCAGCACCGGGACTCACTCTGGAAACACCATATATTTT.

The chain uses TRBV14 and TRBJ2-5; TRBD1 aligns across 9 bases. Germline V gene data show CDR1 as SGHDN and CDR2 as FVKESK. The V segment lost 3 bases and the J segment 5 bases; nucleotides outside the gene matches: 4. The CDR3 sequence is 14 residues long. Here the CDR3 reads CASSQDRGGETQYF. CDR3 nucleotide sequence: TGTGCCAGCAGCCAGGACAGGGGAGGTGAGACCCAGTACTTC.

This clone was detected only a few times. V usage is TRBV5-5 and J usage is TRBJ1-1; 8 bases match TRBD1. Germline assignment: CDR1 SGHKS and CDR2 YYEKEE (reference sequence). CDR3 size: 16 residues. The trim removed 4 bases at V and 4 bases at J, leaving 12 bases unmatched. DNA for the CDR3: TGTGCCAGCAGCCCGGACAGGGAAGGGAGTGGCACTGAAGCTTTCTTT. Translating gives CASSPDREGSGTEAFF. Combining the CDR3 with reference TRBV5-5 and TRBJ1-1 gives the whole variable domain DAGVTQSPTHLIKTRGQQVTLRCSPISGHKSVSWYQQVLGQGPQFIFQYYEKEERGRGNFPDRFSARQFPNYSSELNVNALLLGDSALYLCASSPDREGSGTEAFFGQGTRLTVV.

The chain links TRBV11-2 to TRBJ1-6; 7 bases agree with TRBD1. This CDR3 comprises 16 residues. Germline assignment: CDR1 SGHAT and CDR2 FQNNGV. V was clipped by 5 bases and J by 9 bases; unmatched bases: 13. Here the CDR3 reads CASSRYQEGASSPLHF. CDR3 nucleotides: TGTGCCAGCAGCCGATACCAGGAGGGGGCCAGTTCACCCCTCCACTTT.

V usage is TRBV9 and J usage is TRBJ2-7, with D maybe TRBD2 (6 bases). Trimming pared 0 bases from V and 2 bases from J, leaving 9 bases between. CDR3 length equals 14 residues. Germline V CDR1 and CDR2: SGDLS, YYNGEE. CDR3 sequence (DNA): TGTGCCAGCAGCGTAGGCGGGGAAACCTACGAGCAGTACTTC. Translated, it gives CASSVGGETYEQYF.

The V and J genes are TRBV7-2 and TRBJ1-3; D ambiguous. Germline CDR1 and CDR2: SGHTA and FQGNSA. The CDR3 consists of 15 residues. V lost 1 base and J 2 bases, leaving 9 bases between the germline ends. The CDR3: CASSLEAYAGNTIYF. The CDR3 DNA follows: TGTGCCAGCAGCTTAGAAGCGTACGCTGGAAACACCATATATTTT.